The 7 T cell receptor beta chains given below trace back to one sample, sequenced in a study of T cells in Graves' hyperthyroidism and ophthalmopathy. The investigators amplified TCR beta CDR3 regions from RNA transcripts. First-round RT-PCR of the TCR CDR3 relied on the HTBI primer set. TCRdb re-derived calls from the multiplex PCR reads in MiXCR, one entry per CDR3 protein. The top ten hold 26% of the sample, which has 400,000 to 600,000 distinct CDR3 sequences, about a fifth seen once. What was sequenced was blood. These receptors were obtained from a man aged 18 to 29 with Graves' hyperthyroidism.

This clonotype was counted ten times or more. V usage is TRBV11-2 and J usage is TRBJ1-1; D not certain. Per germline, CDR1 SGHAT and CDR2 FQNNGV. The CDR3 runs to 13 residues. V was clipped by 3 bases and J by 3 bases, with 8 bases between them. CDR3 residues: CASSFGPYTEAFF. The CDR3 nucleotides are TGTGCCAGCAGCTTCGGCCCCTACACTGAAGCTTTCTTT.

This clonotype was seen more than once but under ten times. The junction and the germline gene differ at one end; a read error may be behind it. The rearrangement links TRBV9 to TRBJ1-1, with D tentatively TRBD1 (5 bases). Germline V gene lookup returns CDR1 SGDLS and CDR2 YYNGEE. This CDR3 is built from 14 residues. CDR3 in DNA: TGTGCCAGCAGCGCAAAGACAGAGAACACTGAAGCTTCCTTT. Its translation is CASSAKTENTEASF.

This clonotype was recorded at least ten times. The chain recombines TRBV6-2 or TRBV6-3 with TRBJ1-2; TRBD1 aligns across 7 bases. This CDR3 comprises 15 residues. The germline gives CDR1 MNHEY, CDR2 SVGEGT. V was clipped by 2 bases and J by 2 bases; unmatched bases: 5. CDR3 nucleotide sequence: TGTGCCAGCAGTTACCTAGGACAGGCGAACTATGGCTACACCTTC. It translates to CASSYLGQANYGYTF.

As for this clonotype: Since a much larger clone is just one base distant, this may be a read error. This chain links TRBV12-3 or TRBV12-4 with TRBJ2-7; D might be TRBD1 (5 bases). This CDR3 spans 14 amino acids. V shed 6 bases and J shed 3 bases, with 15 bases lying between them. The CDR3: CASRGQDRVYEQYF. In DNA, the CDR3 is TGTGCCAGCAGAGGACAAGATCGGGTCTACGAGCAGTACTTC.

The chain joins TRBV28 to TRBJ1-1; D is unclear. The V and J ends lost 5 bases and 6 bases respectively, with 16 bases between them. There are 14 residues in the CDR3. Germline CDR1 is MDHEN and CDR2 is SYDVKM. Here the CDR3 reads CASSHYNSLAEAFF. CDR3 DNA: TGTGCCAGCAGTCATTATAACAGTTTGGCTGAAGCTTTCTTT.

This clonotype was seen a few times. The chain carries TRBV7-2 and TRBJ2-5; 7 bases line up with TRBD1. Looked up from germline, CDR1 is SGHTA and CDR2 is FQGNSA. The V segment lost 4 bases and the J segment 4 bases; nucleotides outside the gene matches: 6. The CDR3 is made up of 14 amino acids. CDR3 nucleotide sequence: TGTGCCAGCAGCTACTACAGGGGCATAGAGACCCAGTACTTC. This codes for CASSYYRGIETQYF.

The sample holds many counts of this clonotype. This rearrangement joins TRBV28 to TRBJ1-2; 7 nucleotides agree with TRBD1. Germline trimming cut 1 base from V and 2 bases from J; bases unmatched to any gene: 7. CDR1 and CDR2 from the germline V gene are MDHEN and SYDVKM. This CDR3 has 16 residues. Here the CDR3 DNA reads TGTGCCAGCAGTTTATACCGACAGGGTGGGAACTATGGCTACACCTTC. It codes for CASSLYRQGGNYGYTF.